This T cell receptor beta chain emerged from a study of T cell repertoires in ileal Crohn's disease. Study-level findings and limits: Clonal expansions were more frequent in active smokers than non-smokers at surgery. Sorted CD8 T cells held more high-frequency clones than CD4.

This clone was counted between two and nine times. Its antigen is not known. The protocol was immunoSEQ multiplex PCR, while the TCRdb copy is restricted to in-frame clones and leaves out a portion. The sample shows more than 9,000 clones, roughly 79% of them seen only once. The CDR3 length is 15 residues. The germline V gene encodes CDR1 SGHVS and CDR2 FQNEAQ. The V and J ends lost 2 bases and 1 base respectively, with 9 bases between them. The chain joins TRBV7-8 to TRBJ1-3; D is unresolved. Sample: ileal tissue. This TCR was sampled from an adult with Crohn's disease. The CDR3 region is CASSLNPGSGNTIYF. CDR3 nucleotides: TGTGCCAGCAGCTTAAACCCGGGGTCTGGAAACACCATATATTTT.